This entry describes one TCR beta chain. Its antigen is not known. Each sample had about 100,000 TCR templates assayed. The table came from immunoSEQ multiplex PCR; TCRdb's copy has only in-frame clones and leaves some out. The top ten clones hold 1.1% of a sample with about 56,000 clones, around 97% of them seen once. CDR1 is MNHNY, CDR2 SVGAGI, per germline (reference sequence). V was clipped by 3 bases and J by 5 bases; unmatched bases: 5. This CDR3 has 15 residues. The data stem from a study of siplizumab effects on memory and regulatory T cells. Study-level results: Among mappable alloreactive CD4+ clones, the Treg-derived fraction averaged roughly 70% with siplizumab versus about 26% in controls. Proliferating Tregs taken from siplizumab cultures were not shown to have a confirmed suppressive function. Unstimulated subsets accounted for the mapping of only a minor share of the clones that were alloreactive.

Sequencing was carried out using naive CD8+ T cells sorted from blood. This chain links TRBV6-6 with TRBJ2-1, with 9 bases fitting TRBD1. The receptor's source is a human donor in good health. The CDR3 nucleotides read TGTGCCAGCAGTTATTACAGGGGGCACGACAATGAGCAGTTCTTC. This gives the protein CASSYYRGHDNEQFF.